This TCR beta chain was documented in a study of blood T cell repertoires in COVID-19. In the study overall: Specimens from acute and convalescent COVID-19 originated in the United States, Italy and Spain. From T cells, B-cell-depleted T cells, or PBMCs came the material, which was cDNA or gDNA.

Assay used: immunoSEQ multiplex PCR; TCRdb lists only in-frame clones, some missing. The sample consists of 50,000 or so clones, about 84% of them appearing once. The germline CDR1 and CDR2 sequences are DFQATT and SNEGSKA (reference sequence). The CDR3 contains 11 residues. Trimming left V 6 bases short and J 3 bases short, with 6 bases between. Sequencing was done on a sample of peripheral blood. The chain couples TRBV20-1 to TRBJ2-1; D ambiguous. The TCR was taken from a man aged 40-55 years with active COVID-19. The CDR3 spells CSARLYNEQFF. CDR3 in DNA: TGCAGTGCCCGACTCTACAATGAGCAGTTCTTC.